The 19 T cell receptor beta chains presented below share a single source sample, sequenced in a study of shared clonotypes between healthy human individuals. Sequenced by immunoSEQ multiplex PCR; TCRdb stores in-frame clones only, minus some. In the table there are fewer than 1.4 million clones, 75% to 80% of which are singletons. Specimen: memory CD4+ T cells from PBMCs. The sample's subset: CD45RA-negative fraction. These receptors all stem from a man between 18 and 35 years old in good health. Some clones in this sample may be carry-over from other donors' samples.

The chain joins TRBV7-9 to TRBJ2-3; possible D gene TRBD1, 5 bases. V was shortened by 2 bases and J by 1 base, with 7 bases between the two germline ends. Germline CDR1 is SEHNR and CDR2 is FQNEAQ (reference sequence). The CDR3 is 14 amino acids. The CDR3: CASSLRGGTDTQYF. The CDR3 nucleotides are TGTGCCAGCAGCTTAAGGGGTGGCACAGATACGCAGTATTTT. The full variable domain, in which reference TRBV7-9 and TRBJ2-3 provide the parts outside the CDR3, is DTGVSQNPRHKITKRGQNVTFRCDPISEHNRLYWYRQTLGQGPEFLTYFQNEAQLEKSRLLSDRFSAERPKGSFSTLEIQRTEQGDSAMYLCASSLRGGTDTQYFGPGTRLTVL.

The J gene is TRBJ1-4, the V gene TRBV6-5, with 9 bases that match TRBD1. With V trimmed by 5 bases and J by 10 bases, 8 bases remained unmatched. Per the germline V gene, CDR1 is MNHEY and CDR2 is SVGAGI. CDR3 length equals 14 residues. CDR3 sequence: CASSQLPGQGKLFF. The CDR3 nucleotides are TGTGCCAGCAGTCAACTACCGGGACAGGGAAAACTGTTTTTT.

CDR3 in amino acids: CASSFRDRGFGNQPQHF. Written as DNA, the CDR3 is TGTGCCAGCAGCTTCCGGGACAGGGGGTTTGGCAATCAGCCCCAGCATTTT. The V call is TRBV7-8, the J call TRBJ1-5, with 11 bases identical to TRBD1. Germline lookup yields CDR1 SGHVS and CDR2 FQNEAQ. V trimming: 3 bases; J trimming: 2 bases; junction bases outside the gene matches: 6. The CDR3 is 17 amino acids.

About this clone: It may be a read error: a sequence one base away is much more abundant. The CDR3 bases are TGTGCCAGCAAGGACAGAGCCTACGAGCAGTACTTC. This translates into CASKDRAYEQYF. The chain joins TRBV2 to TRBJ2-7, with a weak D call TRBD1 (6 bases). Trimming pared 7 bases from V and 2 bases from J, leaving 9 bases between. The CDR3 is 12 amino acids. From germline, CDR1 is SNHLY and CDR2 FYNNEI. The full variable domain, rest sourced from reference TRBV2 and TRBJ2-7, is EPEVTQTPSHQVTQMGQEVILRCVPISNHLYFYWYRQILGQKVEFLVSFYNNEISEKSEIFDDQFSVERPDGSNFTLKIRSTKLEDSAMYFCASKDRAYEQYFGPGTRLTVT.

The chain has TRBV19 and TRBJ1-1, with a tentative D call TRBD1 (6 bases). Trimming took 6 bases from V and 4 from J, leaving 9 bases between them. The germline V gene encodes CDR1 LNHDA and CDR2 SQIVND (reference sequence). The CDR3 length is 12 residues. This chain's CDR3 is CASRRGGTEAFF. CDR3 nucleotides: TGTGCCAGTAGGAGGGGGGGCACTGAAGCTTTCTTT. Using reference TRBV19 and TRBJ1-1 for the parts outside the CDR3, the full variable domain is DGGITQSPKYLFRKEGQNVTLSCEQNLNHDAMYWYRQDPGQGLRLIYYSQIVNDFQKGDIAEGYSVSREKKESFPLTVTSAQKNPTAFYLCASRRGGTEAFFGQGTRLTVV.

The chain has TRBV27 and TRBJ2-7, with 10 bases identical to TRBD2. The trim removed 6 bases at V and 1 base at J, leaving 9 bases unmatched. The CDR3 contains 16 residues. The germline CDR1 and CDR2 sequences are MNHEY and SMNVEV (reference sequence). The CDR3 coding sequence is TGTGCCAGCAGACTAACCGGGACTAGCGCTTCCTACGAGCAGTACTTC. It yields the protein CASRLTGTSASYEQYF.

The rearrangement joins TRBV2 to TRBJ2-7; 8 nucleotides match TRBD1. CDR3 size: 13 residues. Germline-derived CDR1 and CDR2 are SNHLY and FYNNEI. The ends lost 6 bases at V and 2 bases at J; junction bases unmatched: 3. The chain's CDR3 is CASRPDRAYEQYF. For the CDR3, the DNA is TGTGCCAGCAGGCCGGACAGGGCCTACGAGCAGTACTTC. Drawing the rest from reference TRBV2 and TRBJ2-7, the complete variable domain is EPEVTQTPSHQVTQMGQEVILRCVPISNHLYFYWYRQILGQKVEFLVSFYNNEISEKSEIFDDQFSVERPDGSNFTLKIRSTKLEDSAMYFCASRPDRAYEQYFGPGTRLTVT.

The V gene is TRBV7-3, the J gene TRBJ2-3; 7 bases line up with TRBD2. The J segment lost 3 bases and the V segment lost 5 bases, leaving 11 bases of the junction unmatched. This CDR3 spans 16 amino acids. Germline V lookup: CDR1 SGHTA, CDR2 FQGTGA. The CDR3, as DNA: TGTGCCAGCAGCCTTCAACCGGGGGGAATGACAGATACGCAGTATTTT. Translation: CASSLQPGGMTDTQYF. Full variable domain (missing parts from reference TRBV7-3 and TRBJ2-3): GAGVSQTPSNKVTEKGKYVELRCDPISGHTALYWYRQSLGQGPEFLIYFQGTGAADDSGLPNDRFFAVRPEGSVSTLKIQRTERGDSAVYLCASSLQPGGMTDTQYFGPGTRLTVL.

The chain employs TRBV27 and TRBJ2-2; 9 nucleotides match TRBD2. CDR3 length: 17 residues. Germline CDR1 MNHEY, CDR2 SMNVEV (reference sequence). J lost 6 bases, V lost 2 bases, and 10 bases had no gene match. The CDR3 is CASSLMRLAGFAGELFF. The CDR3 region has the DNA TGTGCCAGCAGTTTAATGCGGCTAGCGGGATTCGCCGGGGAGCTGTTTTTT.

V gene TRBV7-9 combines with J gene TRBJ2-7, with 7 bases lining up with TRBD1. Unmatched junction bases numbered 9, after V lost 5 bases and J lost 2 bases. CDR1 SEHNR and CDR2 FQNEAQ come from the germline V gene (reference sequence). CDR3 length: 15 amino acids. CDR3 protein: CASSPTRDSAYEQYF. CDR3 nucleotide sequence: TGTGCCAGCAGCCCAACTAGGGACAGCGCCTACGAGCAGTACTTC.

The genes are TRBV5-1 and TRBJ2-5; 9 bases line up with TRBD2. CDR3 length: 15 amino acids. The junction had 5 bases not matched to a gene; V was cut back by 1 base and J by 4 bases. Per the germline V gene, CDR1 is SGHRS and CDR2 is YFSETQ. The DNA for the CDR3 is TGCGCCAGCAGCTTGATTAGCGGGAGAGGAGAGACCCAGTACTTC. It specifies CASSLISGRGETQYF.

This chain connects TRBV27 to TRBJ1-4; tentative D call: TRBD1 (6 bases). This CDR3 is 15 amino acids long. Germline lookup yields CDR1 MNHEY and CDR2 SMNVEV (reference sequence). V was trimmed by 3 bases and J by 4 bases, leaving 12 bases between them. The CDR3 spells CASSFAGAGNEKLFF. The CDR3, as DNA: TGTGCCAGCAGTTTTGCGGGGGCGGGTAATGAAAAACTGTTTTTT.

Concerning this clone itself: It may be a read error: a sequence one base away is much more abundant. The CDR3 region has the DNA TGTGCCGCCGCCTATGGGACAGACTATAGCTACACCTTC. Translating gives CAAAYGTDYSYTF. The gene calls are TRBV10-3 and TRBJ1-2, with 7 nucleotides matching TRBD1. The germline CDR1 and CDR2 sequences are ENHRY and SYGVKD. The CDR3 is made up of 13 amino acids.

This clone turned up a few times. The chain is built from TRBV7-9 and TRBJ2-2; D remains unclear. The germline V gene encodes CDR1 SEHNR and CDR2 FQNEAQ (reference sequence). The CDR3 covers 13 residues. Between the trimmed V and J ends, which lost 3 bases and 0 bases, there was a span of 2 bases. The chain's CDR3 is CASSFPNTGELFF. CDR3 nucleotides: TGTGCCAGCAGCTTCCCGAACACCGGGGAGCTGTTTTTT.

J is TRBJ1-2 and V is TRBV27; weak D call: TRBD1 (5 bases). V lost 3 bases to trimming and J lost 6 bases, with 11 bases between them. This CDR3 is 13 amino acids long. Germline values: CDR1 MNHEY, CDR2 SMNVEV (reference sequence). The CDR3 reads CASSFAGWNGYTF. Here the CDR3 DNA reads TGTGCCAGCAGTTTTGCAGGGTGGAATGGCTACACCTTC.

This clone was counted a single time. The chain has TRBV28 and TRBJ1-1; tentative D call: TRBD1 (6 bases). Trimming removed 6 bases at V and 6 bases at J, with 23 bases between. The germline CDR1 and CDR2 sequences are MDHEN and SYDVKM. The CDR3 is 16 residues long. As DNA, the CDR3 is TGTGCCAGCAGCCCTTTAAGGGTCAGGGGAGGACCTGAAGCTTTCTTT. It codes for CASSPLRVRGGPEAFF.

This clone turned up a few times. This sequence joins TRBV28 and TRBJ2-3; maybe TRBD2 (5 bases). The CDR3 length is 17 residues. The V and J ends lost 7 bases and 2 bases respectively, with 22 bases between them. Per germline, CDR1 MDHEN and CDR2 SYDVKM. The chain's CDR3 is CASTGNGVPQATDTQYF. Here the CDR3 DNA reads TGTGCCAGCACCGGGAACGGGGTGCCTCAAGCCACAGATACGCAGTATTTT.

The chain has TRBV5-1 and TRBJ2-1; tentative D call: TRBD2 (6 bases). The CDR3 extends over 15 amino acids. V was clipped by 9 bases and J by 2 bases, with 18 bases between them. Germline CDR1 reads SGHRS; CDR2 reads YFSETQ. The CDR3 DNA is TGCGCCACATCACGCGGCCCGGGAGCCTACAATGAGCAGTTCTTC. Its translation: CATSRGPGAYNEQFF. Full variable domain (rest looked up from reference TRBV5-1 and TRBJ2-1): KAGVTQTPRYLIKTRGQQVTLSCSPISGHRSVSWYQQTPGQGLQFLFEYFSETQRNKGNFPGRFSGRQFSNSRSEMNVSTLELGDSALYLCATSRGPGAYNEQFFGPGTRLTVL.

V is TRBV20-1 and J is TRBJ2-7, with unresolved D. Per the germline V gene, CDR1 is DFQATT and CDR2 is SNEGSKA (reference sequence). The ends were cut back, 3 bases at V and 2 bases at J, with 5 bases in the middle. CDR3 length equals 11 residues. The DNA of the CDR3 is TGCAGTGCTAGTAGACCCTACGAGCAGTACTTC. Protein: CSASRPYEQYF.